This TCR beta chain was sequenced during a study of blood T cell repertoires in COVID-19. Study-level information: The study drew acute and convalescent COVID-19 samples from the United States, Italy and Spain.

Measured with immunoSEQ multiplex PCR; TCRdb has only the in-frame clones, and not every one. The top ten clones hold 1% of a sample with 330,000 or so clones, approximately 91% of them seen once. The study recruited exposed participants who had met a COVID-19 case within 2 weeks before entry. The length of the CDR3 is 14 residues. The ends lost 6 bases at V and 3 bases at J; junction bases unmatched: 8. CDR1 is SQVTM and CDR2 is ANQGSEA in the germline V gene. The sequence derives from a woman aged 25 to 39 who had been exposed to COVID-19. The sequencing sample was made of PBMCs or T cells enriched from blood (not recorded which). The chain carries TRBV29-1 and TRBJ2-4, with 7 bases that match TRBD1. CDR3 sequence: CSVADGTVKNIQYF. The CDR3 region has the DNA TGCAGCGTCGCTGACGGGACAGTCAAAAACATTCAGTACTTC.